This TCR beta chain is drawn from a study of PD-1 blockade in classical Hodgkin lymphoma. Broader study findings: Prior therapy or disease activity may underlie the repertoire differences, whose causes remain undefined.

Some clones are missing from TCRdb's copy, which holds only in-frame ones; the method was immunoSEQ multiplex PCR. The sample has 20,000 to 25,000 clones, roughly 80% seen once. After removal of 6 bases from V and 8 bases from J, the junction contained 4 bases not matched to a gene. The CDR3 contains 14 residues. Germline CDR1 reads MNHNY; CDR2 reads SVGAGI (reference sequence). As to time point: cycle 4 day 1 (C4D1), after 6 weeks of nivolumab. Every single patient, without exception, relapsed after autologous stem cell transplantation, and brentuximab vedotin exposure varied. Thawed PBMCs yielded CD4+ T cells through magnetic negative selection. Worth noting for this clone: Its cognate antigen is unknown.

Sequencing was performed on CD4+ T cells from blood, taken before the fourth cycle of nivolumab. This clonotype was sampled from a human donor with classical Hodgkin lymphoma. The genes are TRBV6-6 and TRBJ1-6; 10 positions agree with TRBD1. The CDR3 is CASRAGTGDSPLHF. CDR3 nucleotides: TGTGCCAGCAGAGCCGGGACAGGGGATTCACCCCTCCACTTT.